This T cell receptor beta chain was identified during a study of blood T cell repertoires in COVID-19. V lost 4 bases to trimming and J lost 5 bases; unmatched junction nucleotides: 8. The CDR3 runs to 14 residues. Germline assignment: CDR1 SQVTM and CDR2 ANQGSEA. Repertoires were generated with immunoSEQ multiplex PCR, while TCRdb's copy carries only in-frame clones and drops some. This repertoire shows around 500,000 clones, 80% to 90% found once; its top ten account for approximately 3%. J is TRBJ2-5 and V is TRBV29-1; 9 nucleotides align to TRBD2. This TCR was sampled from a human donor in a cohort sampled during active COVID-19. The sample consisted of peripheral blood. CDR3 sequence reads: CSVVEAGGYETQYF. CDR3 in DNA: TGCAGCGTTGTAGAAGCGGGAGGCTACGAGACCCAGTACTTC.